This T cell receptor beta chain came from a study of shared clonotypes between healthy human individuals. Study at large: Per donor, CD8 memory used one plate, CD8 naive used two, CD4 memory used three and CD4 naive used three. Study results and limitations: Naive CD4 clonotypes overlapped across a few donors at approximately 5.3%.

Method: immunoSEQ multiplex PCR; TCRdb's copy keeps in-frame clones and lacks some. The sample contains roughly 2.6 million clones, more than 80% of which appear only once. In the case of this clone: No antigen is known for it.

The CDR3 is made up of 15 amino acids. J gave up 2 bases and V 3 bases, and 6 bases lay outside the gene matches. Germline CDR1 is GTSNPN and CDR2 is SVGIG (reference sequence). The sequenced sample consisted of naive CD4+ T cells sorted from blood. Noted subset: CD45RA+ positively selected. This TCR was sampled from a man between 18 and 29 years old in good health. V and J are TRBV30 and TRBJ2-1, with 8 bases aligning to TRBD2. The DNA for the CDR3 is TGTGCCTGGAGCCCAGCGGGAGTAACCTACAATGAGCAGTTCTTC. It encodes CAWSPAGVTYNEQFF. The full variable domain, completed using reference TRBV30 and TRBJ2-1, is SQTIHQWPATLVQPVGSPLSLECTVEGTSNPNLYWYRQAAGRGLQLLFYSVGIGQISSEVPQNLSASRPQDRQFILSSKKLLLSDSGFYLCAWSPAGVTYNEQFFGPGTRLTVL.